Following are 13 T cell receptor beta chains from one sample sequenced in a study of CD8+ T cells in alopecia areata. Sequencing used cDNA as its template, made by extracting RNA and reverse transcribing it. TCRdb's table, derived via immunoSEQ multiplex PCR, lists solely in-frame clones and lacks some. Of 90,000 to 100,000 clones detected, 35% to 45% appear once; the ten largest clones hold 1% to 1.5%. The sample was CD4+ T cells sorted from blood. These receptors all stem from a human donor with alopecia areata.

This clone was counted only a few times. This chain connects TRBV4-2 to TRBJ2-2; TRBD2 aligns across 11 bases. The junction had 20 bases not matched to a gene; V was cut back by 2 bases and J by 3 bases. CDR3 length: 22 amino acids. The V gene's germline CDR1 is LGHNA and CDR2 YNFKEQ. As DNA, the CDR3 is TGTGCCAGCAGCCAAAATCTATTCGCCGTGGGACTAGCGGAAGGGGACACCGGGGAGCTGTTTTTT. Translating gives CASSQNLFAVGLAEGDTGELFF.

This chain connects TRBV7-9 to TRBJ2-5; possible D gene TRBD2, 6 bases. The CDR3 loop spans 13 amino acids. Germline CDR1 and CDR2: SEHNR and FQNEAQ (reference sequence). Trimming took off 5 bases at V and 5 bases at J, with 12 bases between the two ends. CDR3: CASSPGLWETQYF. The CDR3 DNA follows: TGTGCCAGCAGCCCGGGACTTTGGGAGACCCAGTACTTC.

This clone has a handful of counts. The chain has TRBV5-1 and TRBJ2-1; D unclear. V was trimmed by 0 bases and J by 4 bases, leaving 5 bases between them. This CDR3 region has 13 residues. CDR1 is SGHRS, CDR2 YFSETQ, per germline. The CDR3 here is CASSLAPYNEQFF. CDR3 coding DNA: TGCGCCAGCAGCTTGGCCCCGTACAATGAGCAGTTCTTC.

The chain uses TRBV19 and TRBJ2-1; 13 bases are shared with TRBD2. V lost 4 bases to trimming and J lost 5 bases; unmatched junction nucleotides: 2. Germline CDR1 and CDR2: LNHDA and SQIVND (reference sequence). CDR3 length: 15 amino acids. The CDR3 DNA reads as TGTGCCAGTAGTACGACTAGCGGGAGGCACAATGAGCAGTTCTTC. Translating it yields CASSTTSGRHNEQFF.

This chain connects TRBV30 to TRBJ1-4, with no clear D. This CDR3 region has 15 residues. Germline CDR1 and CDR2: GTSNPN and SVGIG (reference sequence). Trimming took 3 bases from V and 0 from J, leaving 11 bases between them. In nucleotides, the CDR3 is TGTGCCTGGAGACTCTTGGGAGCAACTAATGAAAAACTGTTTTTT. Translation gives CAWRLLGATNEKLFF.

This clone was counted a few times. Other DNA sequences of this sample code for an identical CDR3. V is TRBV27 and J is TRBJ2-3; D is unclear. The germline V gene has CDR1 MNHEY and CDR2 SMNVEV (reference sequence). The CDR3 runs 11 residues. Trimming shortened V by 5 bases and J by 6 bases, and 6 bases separated the two germline ends. The CDR3 sequence: CASSRADTQYF. In DNA form, the CDR3 reads TGTGCCAGCAGTAGAGCGGATACGCAGTATTTT.

Only one count was recorded for this clone. The rearrangement joins TRBV27 to TRBJ2-2; weak D call: TRBD2 (6 bases). Germline CDR1 is MNHEY and CDR2 is SMNVEV (reference sequence). The CDR3 length is 14 residues. Trimming removed 8 bases at V and 0 bases at J, with 10 bases between. The CDR3 loop is CASGSGANTGELFF. The CDR3 coding sequence is TGTGCCAGCGGTTCGGGGGCGAACACCGGGGAGCTGTTTTTT.

The CDR3 coding sequence is TGCGCCAGCAGCCTGAAAGCGGACAGGAGCTCCTACAATGAGCAGTTCTTC. It yields the protein CASSLKADRSSYNEQFF. The chain uses TRBV5-1 and TRBJ2-1; TRBD1 matches at 7 bases. CDR1 is SGHRS and CDR2 is YFSETQ in the germline V gene. The CDR3 length is 17 residues. V was pared by 4 bases and J by 0 bases, with 10 bases of the junction left unmatched. The full variable domain, with the rest looked up from reference TRBV5-1 and TRBJ2-1, is KAGVTQTPRYLIKTRGQQVTLSCSPISGHRSVSWYQQTPGQGLQFLFEYFSETQRNKGNFPGRFSGRQFSNSRSEMNVSTLELGDSALYLCASSLKADRSSYNEQFFGPGTRLTVL.

This clone was recorded only once. The chain combines TRBV6-1 with TRBJ2-3; 10 nucleotides line up with TRBD2. V lost 6 bases and J lost 1; bases outside the gene matches: 4. CDR1 and CDR2 (germline): MNHNS, SASEGT. CDR3 size: 15 residues. This chain's CDR3 is CASSSGTSGTDTQYF. Written as DNA, the CDR3 is TGTGCCAGCAGCTCCGGGACTAGCGGCACAGATACGCAGTATTTT.

The rearrangement uses TRBV28 and TRBJ2-7; D possibly corresponds to TRBD2 (6 bases). Looked up from germline, CDR1 is MDHEN and CDR2 is SYDVKM. This CDR3 contains 15 residues. Trimming removed 4 bases at V and 5 bases at J, with 18 bases between. CDR3: CASSYRRGWVNEQYF. The CDR3 DNA is TGTGCCAGCAGTTACCGCCGGGGGTGGGTGAACGAGCAGTACTTC. Full variable domain (outside the CDR3, taken from reference TRBV28 and TRBJ2-7): DVKVTQSSRYLVKRTGEKVFLECVQDMDHENMFWYRQDPGLGLRLIYFSYDVKMKEKGDIPEGYSVSREKKERFSLILESASTNQTSMYLCASSYRRGWVNEQYFGPGTRLTVT.

This clone was detected only a few times. In nucleotides, the CDR3 is TGTGCCAGCAGCAGGTTGGGCGGGCGGCCCTACAATGAGCAGTTCTTC. Encoded protein: CASSRLGGRPYNEQFF. The chain recombines TRBV7-2 with TRBJ2-1, with a tentative D call TRBD2 (5 bases). V dropped 5 bases and J dropped 2 bases, with 16 bases sitting between them. CDR1 and CDR2 from the germline V gene are SGHTA and FQGNSA. The CDR3 has 16 amino acids.

This clone showed up just a few times. The rearrangement links TRBV29-1 to TRBJ1-5; 10 nucleotides line up with TRBD1. The V gene end was trimmed by 7 bases and the J gene end by 6 bases; junction bases not matched to a gene: 6. The CDR3 has 13 residues. Germline V gene data show CDR1 as SQVTM and CDR2 as ANQGSEA. CDR3 DNA sequence: TGCAGCGCGGGACAGGGGTCGGGTCAGCCCCAGCATTTT. This gives the protein CSAGQGSGQPQHF.

The rearrangement joins TRBV6-1 to TRBJ1-1, with D tentatively TRBD1 (5 bases). The CDR3 consists of 14 residues. With 6 bases removed from V and 5 bases from J, the gap between germline ends came to 16 bases. Germline CDR1 reads MNHNS; CDR2 reads SASEGT. CDR3 protein: CASSSPDRGTEAFF. The CDR3 DNA sequence: TGTGCCAGCAGCTCACCGGATCGGGGGACTGAAGCTTTCTTT.